The 30 T cell receptor beta chains presented below share a single source sample, sequenced in a study of T cells in Graves' hyperthyroidism and ophthalmopathy. It was RNA transcripts that yielded the amplified TCR beta CDR3 regions. The TCR CDR3 was amplified in a first-round RT-PCR using the HTBI primer set. TCRdb re-called the multiplex PCR reads with MiXCR, one entry per CDR3 protein. The table has about 590,000 distinct CDR3 sequences, 15% to 18% seen once. The specimen sequenced was blood. The receptors come from a woman under 40 with Graves' hyperthyroidism.

This sequence joins TRBV20-1 and TRBJ2-3; unclear D gene. Germline V gene sequence: CDR1 DFQATT, CDR2 SNEGSKA (reference sequence). V was pared by 0 bases and J by 1 base, with 5 bases between. The CDR3 extends over 13 amino acids. The CDR3 region has the DNA TGCAGTGCTAGAGATACGGGCACAGATACGCAGTATTTT. This gives the protein CSARDTGTDTQYF.

This clonotype was seen repeatedly, ten times or more. V usage is TRBV11-1 and J usage is TRBJ2-7, with a tentative D call TRBD1 (5 bases). V was cut by 4 bases and J by 2 bases, with 15 bases left in between. The CDR3 runs 15 residues. Germline V gene sequence: CDR1 SGHAT, CDR2 FQDESV (reference sequence). The CDR3 is CASSSPDQGTYEQYF. In nucleotides, the CDR3 is TGTGCCAGCAGCTCCCCTGACCAGGGAACCTACGAGCAGTACTTC.

There are many counts of this clonotype. The V gene is TRBV7-2, the J gene TRBJ1-4, with TRBD1 as a possible D gene (5 bases). CDR3 length: 15 amino acids. V dropped 4 bases and J dropped 7 bases, with 16 bases sitting between them. Germline V gene data show CDR1 as SGHTA and CDR2 as FQGNSA. In nucleotides, the CDR3 is TGTGCCAGCAGCTGGGGTGGGGCCCCAGGTGAAAAACTGTTTTTT. It translates to CASSWGGAPGEKLFF.

This clonotype was counted at least ten times. This chain uses TRBV30 with TRBJ1-1, with 7 bases matching TRBD1. CDR3 length: 11 residues. The junction had 3 bases not matched to a gene; V was cut back by 2 bases and J by 9 bases. In germline, CDR1 is GTSNPN, CDR2 SVGIG (reference sequence). The CDR3 reads CAWSPGQKAFF. The CDR3 bases are TGTGCCTGGAGTCCGGGACAGAAAGCTTTCTTT.

The chain couples TRBV5-1 to TRBJ2-3; no firm D call. The V gene's germline CDR1 is SGHRS and CDR2 YFSETQ. CDR3 length: 18 residues. Trimming pared 3 bases from V and 0 bases from J, leaving 20 bases between. CDR3 DNA sequence: TGCGCCAGCAGCTCCCCTCGAGCCAGCGCCGCTAGCACAGATACGCAGTATTTT. Its translation is CASSSPRASAASTDTQYF.

This clonotype has ten or more counts. The chain carries TRBV20-1 and TRBJ2-1, with a tentative D call TRBD2 (5 bases). Trimming left V 3 bases short and J 0 bases short, with 15 bases between. The CDR3 contains 16 residues. The germline V gene has CDR1 DFQATT and CDR2 SNEGSKA (reference sequence). CDR3 nucleotide sequence: TGCAGTGCTAGTAGCGTCTTAAGGTACTCCTACAATGAGCAGTTCTTC. Translated, it gives CSASSVLRYSYNEQFF.

This clonotype appeared a few times. Just one base apart from a much larger clone, this may be a read error. The V call is TRBV30, the J call TRBJ2-3; 7 nucleotides align to TRBD2. CDR1 and CDR2 (germline): GTSNPN, SVGIG (reference sequence). This CDR3 has 15 amino acids. The trim removed 4 bases at V and 5 bases at J, leaving 12 bases unmatched. The CDR3 spells CAWTPGRGWKDTQYF. The CDR3 coding sequence is TGTGCCTGGACCCCGGGGCGGGGGTGGAAAGATACGCAGTATTTT.

The sample holds many counts of this clonotype. The chain is built from TRBV12-3 or TRBV12-4 and TRBJ1-5; 8 bases agree with TRBD1. CDR3 length: 14 residues. The trim removed 6 bases at V and 5 bases at J, leaving 6 bases unmatched. CDR3 DNA: TGTGCCAGCAGCCTGGGACAGGAGTATCAGCCCCAGCATTTT. Translating it yields CASSLGQEYQPQHF.

This clonotype was seen a few times. This chain joins TRBV20-1 and TRBJ2-5; 7 nucleotides match TRBD2. Germline CDR1 DFQATT, CDR2 SNEGSKA (reference sequence). This CDR3 is 11 amino acids long. Trimming at V came to 5 bases and at J to 5 bases, leaving 2 bases not matched to a gene. CDR3 nucleotide sequence: TGCAGTGCTGGACTAGTTGAGACCCAGTACTTC. It codes for CSAGLVETQYF.

This clonotype showed up many times. V and J are TRBV12-3 or TRBV12-4 and TRBJ1-2; D is possibly TRBD1 (5 bases). This CDR3 contains 15 residues. V lost 2 bases and J 2 bases, leaving 12 bases between the germline ends. CDR3 coding DNA: TGTGCCAGCAGTTTATCGCGGGACTCGAACTATGGCTACACCTTC. Protein sequence: CASSLSRDSNYGYTF.

This clonotype was observed a few times. The chain combines TRBV6-5 with TRBJ2-1; D gene ambiguous. Germline loops: CDR1 MNHEY, CDR2 SVGAGI. Trimming shortened V by 2 bases and J by 5 bases, and 7 bases separated the two germline ends. This CDR3 has 13 residues. CDR3 DNA sequence: TGTGCCAGCAGTTACCCACTAAACAATGAGCAGTTCTTC. Translation: CASSYPLNNEQFF.

Ten or more counts support this clonotype. The chain recombines TRBV7-9 with TRBJ2-7; D unclear. The CDR3 totals 15 residues. The germline CDR1 and CDR2 sequences are SEHNR and FQNEAQ (reference sequence). The V end was cut by 0 bases, the J end by 2 bases, with 11 bases between. The CDR3, as DNA: TGTGCCAGCAGCTTAGCGATAGGTATGGCCTACGAGCAGTACTTC. It encodes CASSLAIGMAYEQYF.

The sample holds many counts of this clonotype. CDR3 coding DNA: TGTGCCAGCAGCCTAAATCGGGGACAGGGGGCGTGGGAGCAGTACTTC. Protein product: CASSLNRGQGAWEQYF. The genes are TRBV7-9 and TRBJ2-7; TRBD1 matches 12 bases. The CDR3 has 16 amino acids. The ends lost 5 bases at V and 7 bases at J; junction bases unmatched: 12. Germline CDR1 SEHNR, CDR2 FQNEAQ (reference sequence).

The chain employs TRBV5-1 and TRBJ2-3; 10 bases align to TRBD2. The germline CDR1 and CDR2 sequences are SGHRS and YFSETQ. The CDR3 totals 17 residues. J gave up 2 bases and V 0 bases, and 6 bases lay outside the gene matches. Written as DNA, the CDR3 is TGCGCCAGCAGCTTGGTTGGGACTAGCGTATCCACAGATACGCAGTATTTT. This translates into CASSLVGTSVSTDTQYF.

V is TRBV29-1 and J is TRBJ2-7; 7 positions agree with TRBD2. The germline V gene encodes CDR1 SQVTM and CDR2 ANQGSEA. The CDR3 runs to 11 residues. V dropped 7 bases and J dropped 6; count of bases not matched to a gene: 6. CDR3 bases: TGCAGCGGGGGGGGGGACTCCGAGCAGTACTTC. Encoded protein: CSGGGDSEQYF.

This clonotype showed up many times. The V call is TRBV20-1, the J call TRBJ1-1, with no clear D. Germline V CDR1 and CDR2: DFQATT, SNEGSKA (reference sequence). Trimming pared 0 bases from V and 1 base from J, leaving 12 bases between. This CDR3 comprises 15 residues. CDR3 coding DNA: TGCAGTGCTAGAGAGGTGGGCGTCGGGAACACTGAAGCTTTCTTT. As protein: CSAREVGVGNTEAFF.

V and J are TRBV27 and TRBJ1-4; D is undetermined. Germline V gives CDR1 MNHEY, CDR2 SMNVEV (reference sequence). Trimming cost V 4 bases and J 1 base, with 13 bases left between them. The CDR3 runs 16 residues. The CDR3 is CASSSYGPVTNEKLFF. The CDR3 DNA reads TGTGCCAGCAGTTCGTATGGACCGGTAACTAATGAAAAACTGTTTTTT.

This clonotype was found many times. The genes are TRBV20-1 and TRBJ2-3; TRBD2 aligns across 11 bases. CDR1 DFQATT and CDR2 SNEGSKA come from the germline V gene (reference sequence). The V gene end was trimmed by 0 bases and the J gene end by 4 bases; junction bases not matched to a gene: 6. This CDR3 region has 16 residues. CDR3 region: CSARDPLAGGPDTQYF. Here the CDR3 DNA reads TGCAGTGCTAGAGATCCCCTAGCGGGAGGTCCAGATACGCAGTATTTT.

This clonotype occurred many times. The gene calls are TRBV4-1 and TRBJ1-1, with a possible D match to TRBD1 (5 bases). Looked up from germline, CDR1 is MGHRA and CDR2 is YSYEKL. CDR3 length: 15 amino acids. V lost 4 bases and J lost 6, with 18 bases in between. CDR3 nucleotides: TGCGCCAGCAGCCGATGGGGGACCCTCATCCCTGAAGCTTTCTTT. It yields the protein CASSRWGTLIPEAFF.

The chain employs TRBV5-1 and TRBJ1-6; D is uncertain. Germline V gives CDR1 SGHRS, CDR2 YFSETQ. The CDR3 runs 16 residues. The V gene lost 1 base and the J gene lost 10 bases, with 18 bases spanning the gap. CDR3 sequence reads: CASSLTEMQLGSPLHF. CDR3 in DNA: TGCGCCAGCAGCTTGACAGAGATGCAGCTAGGCTCACCCCTCCACTTT.

A few counts support this clonotype. A much larger clone lies a single base off, so this may be a read error. J is TRBJ2-7 and V is TRBV20-1; the D is unclear. TRBJ2-1 explains the end of the DNA better; the J call may be wrong. The germline V gene encodes CDR1 DFQATT and CDR2 SNEGSKA (reference sequence). The CDR3 is made up of 14 amino acids. CDR3 DNA: TGCAGTGCTAGAGAAGGCGGACGAACCTACGAGCAGTTCTTC. Translation gives CSAREGGRTYEQFF.

There are many counts of this clonotype. The chain has TRBV27 and TRBJ2-7; 12 nucleotides agree with TRBD2. The CDR3 is made up of 17 amino acids. Germline assignment: CDR1 MNHEY and CDR2 SMNVEV (reference sequence). Trimming cost V 3 bases and J 3 bases; bases outside gene matches: 9. CDR3 protein: CASSFSSGRAYHYEQYF. In DNA form, the CDR3 reads TGTGCCAGCAGTTTCTCTAGCGGGAGGGCCTACCACTACGAGCAGTACTTC.

This clonotype was recorded at least ten times. The chain joins TRBV7-8 to TRBJ1-5; D not certain. Trimming took off 1 base at V and 0 bases at J, with 10 bases between the two ends. In germline, CDR1 is SGHVS, CDR2 FQNEAQ. The CDR3 is made up of 16 amino acids. The CDR3 DNA is TGTGCCAGCAGCTTAGAGACAATGTATAGCAATCAGCCCCAGCATTTT. The encoded protein is CASSLETMYSNQPQHF. The full variable domain, completed using reference TRBV7-8 and TRBJ1-5, is GAGVSQSPRYKVAKRGQDVALRCDPISGHVSLFWYQQALGQGPEFLTYFQNEAQLDKSGLPSDRFFAERPEGSVSTLKIQRTQQEDSAVYLCASSLETMYSNQPQHFGDGTRLSIL.

This clonotype has a count of ten or more. This rearrangement joins TRBV5-8 to TRBJ1-1, with unresolved D. CDR1 and CDR2 from the germline V gene are SGHTS and YDEGEE. This CDR3 spans 13 amino acids. V lost 5 bases to trimming and J lost 0 bases, with 8 bases between them. This chain's CDR3 is CASRNVVNTEAFF. CDR3 DNA sequence: TGTGCCAGCAGGAATGTCGTGAACACTGAAGCTTTCTTT. The entire variable domain, with the rest obtained from reference TRBV5-8 and TRBJ1-1, is as follows: EAGVTQSPTHLIKTRGQQATLRCSPISGHTSVYWYQQALGLGLQFLLWYDEGEERNRGNFPPRFSGRQFPNYSSELNVNALELEDSALYLCASRNVVNTEAFFGQGTRLTVV.

This clonotype was observed at least ten times. The chain joins TRBV2 to TRBJ2-7; D assignment may be TRBD1 or TRBD2 (6 bases each). V was clipped by 3 bases and J by 1 base, with 10 bases between them. The germline CDR1 and CDR2 sequences are SNHLY and FYNNEI. This CDR3 spans 14 amino acids. The CDR3 sequence: CASSEVGGSYEQYF. The CDR3 bases are TGTGCCAGCAGTGAGGTAGGGGGGTCCTACGAGCAGTACTTC.

This clonotype was counted between two and nine times. At one end, the junction sequence differs from germline, possibly due to a read error. The chain carries TRBV28 and TRBJ1-6, with 9 bases that match TRBD1. The CDR3 is 18 residues long. From germline, CDR1 is MDHEN and CDR2 SYDVKM. The CDR3 coding sequence is TGTGCCAGCAGTTTAGGTAGGGTAGGGACAGGGTTGTTTTCAGCCCTCCACTTT. It yields the protein CASSLGRVGTGLFSALHF.

This clonotype was picked up many times. The chain recombines TRBV20-1 with TRBJ2-1; the D gene is possibly TRBD2 (6 bases). The germline V gene has CDR1 DFQATT and CDR2 SNEGSKA (reference sequence). V lost 4 bases to trimming and J lost 8 bases, with 18 bases between them. There are 14 residues in the CDR3. The CDR3 sequence: CSAIWGGVSHEQFF. CDR3 in DNA: TGCAGTGCTATTTGGGGCGGGGTCTCGCATGAGCAGTTCTTC.

This clonotype was counted only a few times. The V and J genes are TRBV27 and TRBJ2-7; 9 nucleotides agree with TRBD1. This CDR3 comprises 15 residues. Germline values: CDR1 MNHEY, CDR2 SMNVEV (reference sequence). With 5 bases clipped from V and 4 bases from J, the junction kept 9 bases outside the gene matches. The CDR3 loop reads CASSRTGGGGYEQYF. The CDR3 DNA is TGTGCCAGCAGTCGAACAGGGGGCGGTGGGTACGAGCAGTACTTC.

This clonotype was observed many times. The genes are TRBV20-1 and TRBJ2-7; D unclear. Germline CDR1 and CDR2: DFQATT and SNEGSKA (reference sequence). Trimming pared 3 bases from V and 3 bases from J, leaving 15 bases between. The CDR3 runs 14 residues. CDR3 sequence: CSASVPSNNYEQYF. DNA of the CDR3: TGCAGTGCTAGCGTTCCCAGTAACAACTACGAGCAGTACTTC.

The chain is built from TRBV7-9 and TRBJ1-5; the match to TRBD1 covers 8 bases. This CDR3 spans 17 amino acids. Trimming cost V 5 bases and J 0 bases; bases outside gene matches: 9. Germline V CDR1 and CDR2: SEHNR, FQNEAQ (reference sequence). The CDR3 spells CASSLGTGGHSNQPQHF. The CDR3 DNA reads as TGTGCCAGCAGCCTCGGGACAGGAGGTCATAGCAATCAGCCCCAGCATTTT.